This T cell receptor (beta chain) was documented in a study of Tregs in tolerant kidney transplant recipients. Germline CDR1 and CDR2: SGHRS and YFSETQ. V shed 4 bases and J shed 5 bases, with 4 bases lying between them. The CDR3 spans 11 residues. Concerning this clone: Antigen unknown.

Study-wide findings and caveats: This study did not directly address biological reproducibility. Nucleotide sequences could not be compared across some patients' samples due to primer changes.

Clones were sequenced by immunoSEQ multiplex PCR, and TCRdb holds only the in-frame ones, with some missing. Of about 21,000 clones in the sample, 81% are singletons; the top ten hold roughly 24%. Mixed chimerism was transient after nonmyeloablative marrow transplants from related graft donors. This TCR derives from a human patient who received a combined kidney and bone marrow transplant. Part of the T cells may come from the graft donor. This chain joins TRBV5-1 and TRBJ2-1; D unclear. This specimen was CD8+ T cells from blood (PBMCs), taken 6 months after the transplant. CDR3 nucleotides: TGCGCCAGCAGCCCCAACAATGAGCAGTTCTTC. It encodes CASSPNNEQFF.